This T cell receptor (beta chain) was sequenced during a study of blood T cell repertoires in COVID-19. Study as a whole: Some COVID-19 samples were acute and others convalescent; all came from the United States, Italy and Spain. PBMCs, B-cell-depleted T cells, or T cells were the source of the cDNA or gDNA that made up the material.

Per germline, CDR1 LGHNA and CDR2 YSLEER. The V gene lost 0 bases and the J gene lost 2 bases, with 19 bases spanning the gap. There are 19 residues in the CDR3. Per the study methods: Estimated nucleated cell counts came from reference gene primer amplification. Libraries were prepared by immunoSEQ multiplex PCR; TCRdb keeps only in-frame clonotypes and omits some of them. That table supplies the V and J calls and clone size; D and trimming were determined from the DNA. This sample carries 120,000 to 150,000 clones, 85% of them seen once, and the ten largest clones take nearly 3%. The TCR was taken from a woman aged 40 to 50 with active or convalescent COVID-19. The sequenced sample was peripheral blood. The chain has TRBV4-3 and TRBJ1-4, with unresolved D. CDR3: CASSQDYGLPEATNEKLFF. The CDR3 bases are TGCGCCAGCAGCCAAGATTACGGACTCCCCGAGGCGACTAATGAAAAACTGTTTTTT.